This entry lists 14 T cell receptor beta chains sequenced from one sample in a study of shared clonotypes between healthy human individuals. Here immunoSEQ multiplex PCR was the method, and the copy in TCRdb shows in-frame clones only, minus some. The sample consists of about 2.3 million clones, 85% to 95% of them appearing once. Source material: naive CD4+ T cells from PBMCs. Subset meaning: CD45RA+ positively selected. The receptors stem from a man in his late teens or twenties in good health. Some clones in this sample may be carry-over from other donors' samples.

The chain carries TRBV6-6 and TRBJ2-7, with D possibly being TRBD1 (6 bases). The CDR3 is 13 amino acids. V lost 6 bases to trimming and J lost 2 bases, with 11 bases between them. Germline CDR1 and CDR2: MNHNY and SVGAGI (reference sequence). CDR3 in DNA: TGTGCCAGCAGCCGGGACAAAACCTACGAGCAGTACTTC. Protein sequence: CASSRDKTYEQYF.

This clone was found a few times. The chain recombines TRBV10-1 with TRBJ1-1, with no clear D. This CDR3 comprises 12 residues. Germline CDR1 WNHNN, CDR2 SYGVQD (reference sequence). The V end lost 6 bases, the J end lost 2 bases, and 7 bases lay between the germline ends. In DNA form, the CDR3 reads TGCGCCAGCAGCGACTTAAACACTGAAGCTTTCTTT. Its translation is CASSDLNTEAFF.

Note on this clone: This specimen includes other DNA sequences encoding the same CDR3. The rearrangement joins TRBV7-2 to TRBJ1-5; D is unclear. This CDR3 comprises 12 residues. CDR1 and CDR2 from the germline V gene are SGHTA and FQGNSA. The ends were cut back, 5 bases at V and 2 bases at J, with 4 bases in the middle. Here the CDR3 reads CASSLGNQPQHF. In DNA, the CDR3 is TGTGCCAGCAGCCTGGGCAATCAGCCCCAGCATTTT.

This clone has just a few counts. The V and J genes are TRBV2 and TRBJ2-7, with D possibly called TRBD1 or TRBD2 (6 bases each). The CDR3 spans 14 residues. Trimming shortened V by 4 bases and J by 0 bases, and 10 bases separated the two germline ends. The germline gives CDR1 SNHLY, CDR2 FYNNEI. CDR3 sequence reads: CASSVGGSSYEQYF. The DNA for the CDR3 is TGTGCCAGCAGTGTAGGGGGGTCCTCCTACGAGCAGTACTTC.

V usage is TRBV29-1 and J usage is TRBJ2-5; perhaps TRBD1 as D (5 bases). This CDR3 has 12 residues. The germline V and J ends were trimmed by 6 bases and 11 bases, with 19 bases remaining between them. Germline V CDR1 and CDR2: SQVTM, ANQGSEA. CDR3 in amino acids: CSVELGMGRQYF. CDR3 in DNA: TGCAGCGTCGAACTGGGCATGGGGCGGCAGTACTTC.

The chain couples TRBV6-1 to TRBJ2-5; D might be TRBD2 (6 bases). Trimming took off 8 bases at V and 5 bases at J, with 12 bases between the two ends. This CDR3 comprises 12 residues. In germline, CDR1 is MNHNS, CDR2 SASEGT. Here the CDR3 DNA reads TGTGCCAGCGGGGGACTTCGGGAGACCCAGTACTTC. Encoded protein: CASGGLRETQYF.

The rearrangement joins TRBV28 to TRBJ2-1; TRBD2 matches at 13 bases. CDR3 length: 17 amino acids. V shed 6 bases and J 5 bases; nucleotides not matched to a gene: 10. From germline, CDR1 is MDHEN and CDR2 SYDVKM. CDR3 residues: CASSPPGTSGVHNEQFF. The CDR3 nucleotides read TGTGCCAGCAGCCCACCCGGGACTAGCGGGGTGCACAATGAGCAGTTCTTC. Looking up the rest from reference TRBV28 and TRBJ2-1 gives the full variable domain: DVKVTQSSRYLVKRTGEKVFLECVQDMDHENMFWYRQDPGLGLRLIYFSYDVKMKEKGDIPEGYSVSREKKERFSLILESASTNQTSMYLCASSPPGTSGVHNEQFFGPGTRLTVL.

This clone appeared a single time. This chain uses TRBV9 with TRBJ2-1; D is ambiguous. V lost 4 bases to trimming and J lost 4 bases, with 12 bases between them. The CDR3 totals 14 residues. CDR1 and CDR2 (germline): SGDLS, YYNGEE. The CDR3 nucleotides are TGTGCCAGCAGCCCAGGATGGAGTTACAATGAGCAGTTCTTC. Translated: CASSPGWSYNEQFF.

In this sample, this clone turned up once. The chain employs TRBV10-3 and TRBJ2-2; a weak D match, TRBD1 (6 bases). The CDR3 is made up of 16 amino acids. V gave up 6 bases and J gave up 5 bases, with 19 bases separating them. The V gene's germline CDR1 is ENHRY and CDR2 SYGVKD. The CDR3 DNA reads TGTGCCATCAGAGGAACCGGGACACCTGGAACCGGGGAGCTGTTTTTT. Protein: CAIRGTGTPGTGELFF.

The chain recombines TRBV5-4 with TRBJ2-5; no definite D call. Per germline, CDR1 SGHNT and CDR2 YYREEE (reference sequence). V lost 4 bases to trimming and J lost 2 bases, with 12 bases between them. The CDR3 covers 14 residues. The CDR3 sequence: CASSRSLEQETQYF. The CDR3 DNA sequence: TGTGCCAGCAGCCGGTCCCTAGAACAAGAGACCCAGTACTTC. Looking up the rest from reference TRBV5-4 and TRBJ2-5 gives the full variable domain: ETGVTQSPTHLIKTRGQQVTLRCSSQSGHNTVSWYQQALGQGPQFIFQYYREEENGRGNFPPRFSGLQFPNYSSELNVNALELDDSALYLCASSRSLEQETQYFGPGTRLLVL.

This clone came up once. The rearrangement joins TRBV5-1 to TRBJ2-5, with a tentative D call TRBD2 (9 bases). The CDR3 totals 16 residues. V dropped 6 bases and J dropped 2 bases, with 20 bases sitting between them. In germline, CDR1 is SGHRS, CDR2 YFSETQ. DNA for the CDR3: TGCGCCAGCATGGACAGGGCGGGAGGGCAACAAGAGACCCAGTACTTC. Translating it yields CASMDRAGGQQETQYF. Combining the CDR3 with reference TRBV5-1 and TRBJ2-5 gives the whole variable domain KAGVTQTPRYLIKTRGQQVTLSCSPISGHRSVSWYQQTPGQGLQFLFEYFSETQRNKGNFPGRFSGRQFSNSRSEMNVSTLELGDSALYLCASMDRAGGQQETQYFGPGTRLLVL.

This clone was detected only once. The rearrangement uses TRBV4-1 and TRBJ2-1; D unresolved. The germline gives CDR1 MGHRA, CDR2 YSYEKL. The germline V and J ends were trimmed by 1 base and 9 bases, with 19 bases remaining between them. This CDR3 has 16 amino acids. The CDR3 region is CASSQVSGRRGSEQFF. In DNA form, the CDR3 reads TGCGCCAGCAGCCAAGTGTCCGGACGTAGAGGTAGTGAGCAGTTCTTC.

The V and J genes are TRBV30 and TRBJ2-4, with unresolved D. V lost 1 base and J lost 0, with 4 bases in between. Germline assignment: CDR1 GTSNPN and CDR2 SVGIG (reference sequence). This CDR3 has 13 residues. DNA for the CDR3: TGTGCCTGGAGTGACGGAGCCAAAAACATTCAGTACTTC. It translates to CAWSDGAKNIQYF.

The gene calls are TRBV2 and TRBJ2-1, with TRBD2 matching over 13 bases. The junction had 5 bases not matched to a gene; V was cut back by 6 bases and J by 6 bases. The CDR3 runs 15 residues. Germline V CDR1 and CDR2: SNHLY, FYNNEI. The CDR3 region is CASRGLAGPRNEQFF. DNA for the CDR3: TGTGCCAGCAGGGGACTAGCGGGACCTCGCAATGAGCAGTTCTTC.